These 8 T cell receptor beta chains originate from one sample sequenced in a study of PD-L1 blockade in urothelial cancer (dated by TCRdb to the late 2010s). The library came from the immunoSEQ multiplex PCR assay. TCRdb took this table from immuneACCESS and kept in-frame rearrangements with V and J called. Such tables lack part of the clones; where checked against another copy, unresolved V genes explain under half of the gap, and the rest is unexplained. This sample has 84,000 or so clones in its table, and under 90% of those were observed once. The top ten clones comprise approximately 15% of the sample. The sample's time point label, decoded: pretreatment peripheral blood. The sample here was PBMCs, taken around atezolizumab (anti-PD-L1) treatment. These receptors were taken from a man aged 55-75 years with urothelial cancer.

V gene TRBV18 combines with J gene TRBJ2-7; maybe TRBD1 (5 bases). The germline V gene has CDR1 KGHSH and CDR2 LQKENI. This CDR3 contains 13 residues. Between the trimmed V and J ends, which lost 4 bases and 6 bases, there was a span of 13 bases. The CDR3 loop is CASSLIGRGEQYF. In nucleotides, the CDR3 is TGTGCCAGCTCACTGATCGGAAGGGGCGAGCAGTACTTC.

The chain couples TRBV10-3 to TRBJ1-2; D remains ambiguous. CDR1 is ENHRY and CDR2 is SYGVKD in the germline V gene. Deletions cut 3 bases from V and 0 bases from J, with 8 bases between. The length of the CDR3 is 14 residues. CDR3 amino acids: CAISDPRANYGYTF. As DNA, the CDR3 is TGTGCCATCAGTGACCCGAGGGCTAACTATGGCTACACCTTC.

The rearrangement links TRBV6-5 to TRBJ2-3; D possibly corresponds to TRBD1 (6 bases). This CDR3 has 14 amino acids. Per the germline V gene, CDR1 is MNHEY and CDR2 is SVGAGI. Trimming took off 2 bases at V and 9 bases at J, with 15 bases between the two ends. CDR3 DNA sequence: TGTGCCAGCAGTTACGTCCAGGACAGTGAAACGCAGTATTTT. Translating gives CASSYVQDSETQYF.

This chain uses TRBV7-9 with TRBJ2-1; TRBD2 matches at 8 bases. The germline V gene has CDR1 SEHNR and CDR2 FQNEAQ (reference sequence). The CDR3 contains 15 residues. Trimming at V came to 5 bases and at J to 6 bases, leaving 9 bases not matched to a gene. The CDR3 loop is CASSLGAGDLNEQFF. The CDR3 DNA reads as TGTGCCAGCAGCCTTGGAGCGGGGGACCTCAATGAGCAGTTCTTC.

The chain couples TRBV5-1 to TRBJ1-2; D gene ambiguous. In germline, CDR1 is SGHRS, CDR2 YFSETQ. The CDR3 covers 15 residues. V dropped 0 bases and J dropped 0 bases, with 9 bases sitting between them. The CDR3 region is CASSLGTAANYGYTF. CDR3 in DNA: TGCGCCAGCAGCTTGGGTACAGCCGCTAACTATGGCTACACCTTC.

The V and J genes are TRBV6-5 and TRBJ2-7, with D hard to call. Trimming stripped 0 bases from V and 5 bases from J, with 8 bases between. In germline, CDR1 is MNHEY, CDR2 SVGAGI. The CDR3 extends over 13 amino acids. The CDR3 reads CASSYSRQNEQYF. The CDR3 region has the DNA TGTGCCAGCAGTTACTCGAGGCAGAACGAGCAGTACTTC.

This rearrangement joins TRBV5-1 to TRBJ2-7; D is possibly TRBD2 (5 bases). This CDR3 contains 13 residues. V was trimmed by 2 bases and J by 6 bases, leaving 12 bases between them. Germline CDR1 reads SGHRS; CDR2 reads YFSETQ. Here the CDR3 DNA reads TGCGCCAGCAGCTTCGTTTCGGGATCCGAGCAGTACTTC. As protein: CASSFVSGSEQYF.

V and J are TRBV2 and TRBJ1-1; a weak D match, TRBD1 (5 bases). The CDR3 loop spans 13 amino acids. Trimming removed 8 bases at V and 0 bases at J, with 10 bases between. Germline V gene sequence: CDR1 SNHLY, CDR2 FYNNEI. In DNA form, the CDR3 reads TGTGCCAGCTCGACAGACCTGAACACTGAAGCTTTCTTT. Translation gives CASSTDLNTEAFF.